The 30 T cell receptor beta chains below come from one sample, sequenced in a study of shared clonotypes between healthy human individuals. Data came from immunoSEQ multiplex PCR; TCRdb stores just in-frame clones and leaves some out. The sample holds 2,500,000 or so clones; around 90% are singletons and the top ten take over 0.12%. The sequenced sample consisted of naive CD4+ T cells sorted from blood. As to subset: CD45RA+ positively selected. The receptors shown here come from a young man in good health.

The chain uses TRBV6-5 and TRBJ1-1; D call uncertain. Germline V gene sequence: CDR1 MNHEY, CDR2 SVGAGI. Between the trimmed V and J ends, which lost 7 bases and 1 base, there was a span of 13 bases. The CDR3 covers 14 residues. CDR3 bases: TGTGCCAGCACCTCCCGATTTCAGAACACTGAAGCTTTCTTT. Its translation: CASTSRFQNTEAFF.

The rearrangement links TRBV5-1 to TRBJ2-5; a weak D match, TRBD1 (6 bases). Germline CDR1 and CDR2: SGHRS and YFSETQ. This CDR3 has 16 residues. The germline V and J ends were trimmed by 0 bases and 2 bases, with 14 bases remaining between them. CDR3 amino acids: CASSLVGTRGQETQYF. The CDR3, as DNA: TGCGCCAGCAGCTTGGTAGGGACAAGGGGACAAGAGACCCAGTACTTC.

This clone was counted between two and nine times. This same CDR3 is encoded by further DNA sequences in the sample. This chain joins TRBV29-1 and TRBJ1-5; 8 bases agree with TRBD1. With 6 bases clipped from V and 4 bases from J, the junction kept 5 bases outside the gene matches. The CDR3 extends over 13 amino acids. CDR1 and CDR2 from the germline V gene are SQVTM and ANQGSEA. The CDR3 nucleotides are TGCAGCGTCGGACAGGGATTAAATCAGCCCCAGCATTTT. Translated: CSVGQGLNQPQHF.

The rearrangement joins TRBV27 to TRBJ1-1; 9 bases align to TRBD1. Trimming removed 5 bases from V and 5 bases from J; junction bases left unmatched: 6. Germline CDR1 MNHEY, CDR2 SMNVEV (reference sequence). The CDR3 covers 14 residues. CDR3 sequence: CASSVGQGYTEAFF. The CDR3 DNA sequence: TGTGCCAGCAGTGTGGGACAGGGTTATACTGAAGCTTTCTTT.

The V and J genes are TRBV19 and TRBJ2-4; D remains ambiguous. Per germline, CDR1 LNHDA and CDR2 SQIVND (reference sequence). The CDR3 runs to 11 residues. The germline V and J ends were trimmed by 5 bases and 14 bases, with 13 bases remaining between them. The CDR3 region is CASSPGTSKYF. The CDR3 DNA reads as TGTGCCAGTAGTCCCGGAACTTCTAAGTACTTC.

The chain combines TRBV9 with TRBJ2-5; 8 nucleotides agree with TRBD1. The CDR3 contains 15 residues. CDR1 is SGDLS and CDR2 is YYNGEE in the germline V gene. The trim removed 5 bases at V and 2 bases at J, leaving 8 bases unmatched. The CDR3 sequence: CASSPTGVIQETQYF. The CDR3 nucleotides read TGTGCCAGCAGTCCGACAGGGGTGATTCAAGAGACCCAGTACTTC.

This chain links TRBV5-3 with TRBJ2-1; 8 positions match TRBD2. TRBV5-3 is an ORF; its function is uncertain. J was trimmed by 7 bases and V by 4 bases; bases with no gene match: 10. The CDR3 length is 15 residues. The CDR3 sequence: CARSLGLAKRNEQFF. CDR3 bases: TGTGCCAGAAGCCTCGGACTAGCTAAAAGAAATGAGCAGTTCTTC.

As to this clone: Other DNA sequences of this sample code for an identical CDR3. The chain combines TRBV5-1 with TRBJ2-1; D is undetermined. Germline CDR1 and CDR2: SGHRS and YFSETQ. V lost 0 bases to trimming and J lost 4 bases, with 11 bases between them. CDR3 length: 15 amino acids. The CDR3 region is CASSLAAGAYNEQFF. The CDR3 nucleotides are TGCGCCAGCAGCTTGGCGGCAGGAGCTTACAATGAGCAGTTCTTC.

This chain connects TRBV6-1 to TRBJ1-1, with a weak D call TRBD1 (5 bases). In germline, CDR1 is MNHNS, CDR2 SASEGT. The CDR3 totals 13 residues. V lost 5 bases and J lost 3, with 10 bases in between. DNA for the CDR3: TGTGCCAGCAGTCGACAGTGGGACACTGAAGCTTTCTTT. Protein product: CASSRQWDTEAFF.

With respect to this clone: The identical CDR3 is also encoded by other nucleotide sequences in the sample. The chain carries TRBV29-1 and TRBJ1-1; 8 bases are shared with TRBD1. The trim removed 7 bases at V and 3 bases at J, leaving 4 bases unmatched. This CDR3 is built from 12 residues. Germline values: CDR1 SQVTM, CDR2 ANQGSEA. The DNA of the CDR3 is TGCAGCGCGAGACAGGGGTACACTGAAGCTTTCTTT. This codes for CSARQGYTEAFF. Looking up the rest from reference TRBV29-1 and TRBJ1-1 gives the full variable domain: SAVISQKPSRDICQRGTSLTIQCQVDSQVTMMFWYRQQPGQSLTLIATANQGSEATYESGFVIDKFPISRPNLTFSTLTVSNMSPEDSSIYLCSARQGYTEAFFGQGTRLTVV.

This clone appeared a single time. The rearrangement uses TRBV12-5 and TRBJ2-7; possibly TRBD1 or TRBD2 for D (5 bases each). Trimming pared 7 bases from V and 3 bases from J, leaving 13 bases between. Germline CDR1 LGHNT, CDR2 FRNRAP. The CDR3 sequence is 13 residues long. CDR3 bases: TGTGCTAGTGCCCGGGACGGACTCTACGAGCAGTACTTC. Amino acid sequence: CASARDGLYEQYF.

This CDR3 reads CARQTENSPLHF. In DNA form, the CDR3 reads TGTGCCAGACAGACAGAAAATTCACCCCTCCACTTT. This chain links TRBV2 with TRBJ1-6, with D maybe TRBD1 (5 bases). V gave up 9 bases and J gave up 7 bases, with 10 bases separating them. The CDR3 is 12 residues long. CDR1 SNHLY and CDR2 FYNNEI come from the germline V gene.

The rearrangement joins TRBV5-4 to TRBJ2-7, with 10 bases fitting TRBD2. With V trimmed by 4 bases and J by 6 bases, 7 bases remained unmatched. This CDR3 contains 14 residues. Looked up from germline, CDR1 is SGHNT and CDR2 is YYREEE (reference sequence). CDR3 bases: TGTGCCAGCAGCAGTAGCGGGAGGAGGGGCGAGCAGTACTTC. As protein: CASSSSGRRGEQYF.

Note on this clone: This sample includes further DNA sequences coding for the same CDR3. The chain links TRBV28 to TRBJ1-2; TRBD1 agrees at 10 bases. Trimming at V came to 2 bases and at J to 5 bases, leaving 5 bases not matched to a gene. This CDR3 has 15 amino acids. Germline V gives CDR1 MDHEN, CDR2 SYDVKM. CDR3 sequence: CASSLPGQGVYGYTF. The CDR3, as DNA: TGTGCCAGCAGTTTACCCGGACAGGGGGTGTATGGCTACACCTTC.

This clone was seen a single time. Other nucleotide sequences from this sample produce the same CDR3. The rearrangement links TRBV30 to TRBJ1-5; 8 nucleotides agree with TRBD1. Trimming took 0 bases from V and 6 from J; bases not matched to a gene: 4. The CDR3 length is 14 residues. Germline CDR1 GTSNPN, CDR2 SVGIG (reference sequence). The CDR3: CAWSVQGAGQPQHF. The DNA for the CDR3 is TGTGCCTGGAGTGTTCAGGGGGCTGGTCAGCCCCAGCATTTT.

The chain has TRBV5-1 and TRBJ1-3; unclear D gene. CDR3 size: 16 residues. Germline V gene sequence: CDR1 SGHRS, CDR2 YFSETQ. Between the trimmed V and J ends, which lost 3 bases and 3 bases, there was a span of 16 bases. The CDR3 protein is CASSSRVGVSGNTIYF. The DNA for the CDR3 is TGCGCCAGCAGCTCCCGTGTGGGAGTAAGTGGAAACACCATATATTTT.

This chain uses TRBV4-1 with TRBJ2-1, with 9 bases fitting TRBD2. CDR1 is MGHRA, CDR2 YSYEKL, per germline. CDR3 length: 16 residues. Unmatched junction bases numbered 9, after V lost 3 bases and J lost 6 bases. The CDR3 DNA is TGCGCCAGCAGCCAGACTAGCGGAGTAGCGCGCAATGAGCAGTTCTTC. Its protein product is CASSQTSGVARNEQFF.

This chain joins TRBV6-1 and TRBJ2-2; the D gene is possibly TRBD2 (7 bases). V was trimmed by 8 bases and J by 4 bases, leaving 14 bases between them. The CDR3 spans 14 residues. Per germline, CDR1 MNHNS and CDR2 SASEGT. CDR3 nucleotides: TGTGCCAGCTGGGGGGGCAGAGGCACCGGGGAGCTGTTTTTT. This translates into CASWGGRGTGELFF.

This clone was detected once. The genes are TRBV9 and TRBJ2-3, with 13 bases that match TRBD2. With 4 bases clipped from V and 4 bases from J, the junction kept 6 bases outside the gene matches. The CDR3 has 16 residues. Per germline, CDR1 SGDLS and CDR2 YYNGEE. This chain's CDR3 is CASSLRTSGSADTQYF. The CDR3 nucleotides are TGTGCCAGCAGCCTACGGACTAGCGGGAGTGCAGATACGCAGTATTTT.

The V and J genes are TRBV7-2 and TRBJ2-3; possible D gene TRBD1, 6 bases. Trimming cost V 5 bases and J 2 bases, with 14 bases left between them. The germline CDR1 and CDR2 sequences are SGHTA and FQGNSA. The CDR3 length is 15 residues. The CDR3 reads CASSLLGHTTDTQYF. The CDR3 nucleotides read TGTGCCAGCAGCCTTCTGGGACACACCACAGATACGCAGTATTTT.

V is TRBV5-4 and J is TRBJ2-5; maybe TRBD2 (6 bases). Germline loops: CDR1 SGHNT, CDR2 YYREEE (reference sequence). Between the trimmed V and J ends, which lost 2 bases and 2 bases, there was a span of 13 bases. This CDR3 region has 15 residues. CDR3: CASSFGTQRQETQYF. DNA for the CDR3: TGTGCCAGCAGCTTTGGGACTCAAAGACAAGAGACCCAGTACTTC.

This chain uses TRBV6-1 with TRBJ2-3; 8 bases line up with TRBD1. After removal of 5 bases from V and 4 bases from J, the junction contained 2 bases not matched to a gene. Germline V gene data show CDR1 as MNHNS and CDR2 as SASEGT. This CDR3 has 13 amino acids. The CDR3 here is CASSRQGPDTQYF. The CDR3 nucleotides are TGTGCCAGCAGTAGACAGGGGCCAGATACGCAGTATTTT.

The count of this clone is one. The J gene is TRBJ1-3, the V gene TRBV6-1; 9 bases fit TRBD1. V trimming: 6 bases; J trimming: 6 bases; junction bases outside the gene matches: 6. Germline values: CDR1 MNHNS, CDR2 SASEGT. The CDR3 has 14 amino acids. DNA for the CDR3: TGTGCCAGCAGATCCGGGACAGGGACAAACACCATATATTTT. Amino acid sequence: CASRSGTGTNTIYF.

This chain uses TRBV16 with TRBJ1-1; weak D call: TRBD1 (5 bases). The ends were cut back, 2 bases at V and 0 bases at J, with 10 bases in the middle. The CDR3 length is 15 residues. The germline V gene has CDR1 KGHSY and CDR2 FQNENV. The CDR3 sequence: CASSQNRGMNTEAFF. The CDR3 bases are TGTGCCAGCAGCCAAAATAGGGGTATGAACACTGAAGCTTTCTTT.

The chain uses TRBV2 and TRBJ2-1; the match to TRBD2 covers 12 bases. V was pared by 7 bases and J by 9 bases, with 10 bases of the junction left unmatched. The CDR3 is 15 amino acids. Germline V CDR1 and CDR2: SNHLY, FYNNEI. CDR3 DNA sequence: TGTGCCAGCACCCTGACTAGCGGGAGATCTGTTGAGCAGTTCTTC. It specifies CASTLTSGRSVEQFF.

Details on this clone: The same CDR3 can be traced to other DNA sequences in this sample. The rearrangement links TRBV19 to TRBJ2-7; D remains ambiguous. The CDR3 contains 11 residues. V was shortened by 11 bases and J by 3 bases, with 11 bases between the two germline ends. Looked up from germline, CDR1 is LNHDA and CDR2 is SQIVND (reference sequence). The CDR3 coding sequence is TGTGCCTCCGGAACACTCTACGAGCAGTACTTC. Residues: CASGTLYEQYF.

The chain joins TRBV6-6 to TRBJ2-2; TRBD1 matches at 8 bases. CDR3 length equals 14 residues. Germline V gene sequence: CDR1 MNHNY, CDR2 SVGAGI (reference sequence). J lost 4 bases, V lost 8 bases, and 6 bases had no gene match. The CDR3 sequence is CASERQGTTGELFF. The CDR3 nucleotides read TGTGCCAGCGAAAGACAGGGGACCACCGGGGAGCTGTTTTTT.

With regard to this clone: Other DNA sequences of this sample code for an identical CDR3. The J gene is TRBJ2-5, the V gene TRBV7-2, with D uncertain. Germline V gene sequence: CDR1 SGHTA, CDR2 FQGNSA. V gave up 3 bases and J gave up 4 bases, with 6 bases separating them. The CDR3 runs 12 residues. The CDR3 loop reads CASSFTRETQYF. The CDR3 nucleotides are TGTGCCAGCAGCTTTACAAGAGAGACCCAGTACTTC.

This clone was counted a single time. This chain uses TRBV6-5 with TRBJ2-3, with 8 bases identical to TRBD1. In germline, CDR1 is MNHEY, CDR2 SVGAGI. The V and J ends lost 3 bases and 4 bases, in that order; junction bases with no gene match: 3. The CDR3 contains 14 residues. CDR3 sequence: CASSYQQGADTQYF. CDR3 in DNA: TGTGCCAGCAGTTATCAACAGGGGGCAGATACGCAGTATTTT.

In its sample, this clone was seen once. This chain uses TRBV5-3 with TRBJ2-7; no reliable D call. TRBV5-3 is flagged as an ORF with uncertain function. Trimming stripped 3 bases from V and 2 bases from J, with 12 bases between. There are 14 residues in the CDR3. CDR3 nucleotide sequence: TGTGCCAGAAGCTGCACGGAGTCCCCCTACGAGCAGTACTTC. Translation: CARSCTESPYEQYF.